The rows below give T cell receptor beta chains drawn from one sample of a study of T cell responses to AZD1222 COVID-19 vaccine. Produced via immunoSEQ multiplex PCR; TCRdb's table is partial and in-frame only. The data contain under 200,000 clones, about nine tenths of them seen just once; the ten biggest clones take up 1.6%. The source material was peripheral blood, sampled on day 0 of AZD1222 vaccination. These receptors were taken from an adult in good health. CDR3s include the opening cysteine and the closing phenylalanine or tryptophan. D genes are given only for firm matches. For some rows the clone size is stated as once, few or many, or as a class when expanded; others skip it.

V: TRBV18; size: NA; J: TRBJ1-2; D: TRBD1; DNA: TGTGCCAGCTCACCACAGGGACAGGGTTCTAACTATGGCTACACCTTC; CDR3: CASSPQGQGSNYGYTF
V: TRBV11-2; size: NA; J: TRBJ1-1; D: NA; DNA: TGTGCCAGCAGCTTCGCAGGGCGGACTGAAGCTTTCTTT; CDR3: CASSFAGRTEAFF
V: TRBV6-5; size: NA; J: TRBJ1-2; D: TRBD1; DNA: TGTGCCAGCAGTTCCACCGGGACAGGGAATTATGGCTACACCTTC; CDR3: CASSSTGTGNYGYTF
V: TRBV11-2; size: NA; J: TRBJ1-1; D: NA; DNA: TGTGCCAGCCGCCAGGGTTCTTTAAGGGACACTGAAGCTTTCTTT; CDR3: CASRQGSLRDTEAFF
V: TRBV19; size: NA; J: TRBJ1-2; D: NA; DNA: TGTGCCAGTACCCCGAGTTCCCTGGGCTACACCTTC; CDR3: CASTPSSLGYTF
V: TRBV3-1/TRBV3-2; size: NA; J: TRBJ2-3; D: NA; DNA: TGTGCCAGCAGCCATCTCGACACTAGGAGGTATTTT; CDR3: CASSHLDTRRYF
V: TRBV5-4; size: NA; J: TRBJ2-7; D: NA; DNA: TGTGCCAGCAGCTGGGGGGCAGGTAATCTCGAGCAGTACTTC; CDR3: CASSWGAGNLEQYF
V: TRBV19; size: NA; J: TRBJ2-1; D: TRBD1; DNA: TGTGCCAGTAACCAGGGACAGAGCTCCTACAATGAGCAGTTCTTC; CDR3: CASNQGQSSYNEQFF
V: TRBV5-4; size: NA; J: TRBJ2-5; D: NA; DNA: TGTGCCAGCAGCTTGGGCTCTGTCGAAGAGACCCAGTACTTC; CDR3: CASSLGSVEETQYF
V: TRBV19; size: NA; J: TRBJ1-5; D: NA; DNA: TGTGCCAGTAGTATAGTGGGGACGAGTTGGGGTAGCAATCAGCCCCAGCATTTT; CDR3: CASSIVGTSWGSNQPQHF
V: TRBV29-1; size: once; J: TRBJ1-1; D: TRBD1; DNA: TGCAGCCCTCGGGGTCTCAAAGACAGGGGACCGCCTAACACTGAAGCTTTCTTT; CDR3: CSPRGLKDRGPPNTEAFF
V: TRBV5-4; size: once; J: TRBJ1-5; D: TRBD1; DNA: TGTGCCAGCAGCTTGGACAGGGGAAATCGAGTGAATCAGCCCCAGCATTTT; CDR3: CASSLDRGNRVNQPQHF
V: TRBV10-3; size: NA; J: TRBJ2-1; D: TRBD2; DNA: TGTGCCATCAGTGAGTCGTTGACTAGCTTCGATGAGCAGTTCTTC; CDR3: CAISESLTSFDEQFF
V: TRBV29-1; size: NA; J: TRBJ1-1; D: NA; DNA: TGCAGCGTGGGGGGGCGGATGAACACTGAAGCTTTCTTT; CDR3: CSVGGRMNTEAFF
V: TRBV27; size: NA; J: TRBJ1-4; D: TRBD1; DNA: TGTGCCAGCAGTTTCCGACAGGGGATAGAAAAACTGTTTTTT; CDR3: CASSFRQGIEKLFF
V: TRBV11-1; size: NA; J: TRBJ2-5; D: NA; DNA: TGTGCCAGCAGCTTGGGCAGGGGTGAGACCCAGTACTTC; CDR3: CASSLGRGETQYF
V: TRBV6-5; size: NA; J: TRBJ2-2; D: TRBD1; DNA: TGTGCCAGCGGGGACAGGGCCCTTCCTACCGGGGAGCTGTTTTTT; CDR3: CASGDRALPTGELFF
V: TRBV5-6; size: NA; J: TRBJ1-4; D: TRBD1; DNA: TGTGCCAGCACCCGAGGGGTCAGGGGGCCGTCTAATGAAAAACTGTTTTTT; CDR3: CASTRGVRGPSNEKLFF
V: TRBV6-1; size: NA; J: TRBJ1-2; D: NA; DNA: TGTGCCAGCAGTGAGATGGCCAGGGGCTACACCTTC; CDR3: CASSEMARGYTF
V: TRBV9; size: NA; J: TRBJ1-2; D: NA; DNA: TGTGCCAGCAGCGCAGAGAGTCGAGGCTACACCTTC; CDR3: CASSAESRGYTF
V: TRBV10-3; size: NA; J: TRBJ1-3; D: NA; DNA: TGTGCCATCAGTGCCCCGGGACGTCGAAACTCTGGAAACACCATATATTTT; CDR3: CAISAPGRRNSGNTIYF
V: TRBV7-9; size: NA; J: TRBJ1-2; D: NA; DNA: TGTGCCAGCAACCGGCCCCTAAGCTATGGCTACACCTTC; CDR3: CASNRPLSYGYTF
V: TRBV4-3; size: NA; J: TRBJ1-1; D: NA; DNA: TGCGCCAGCAGCCAAGAGGATCTGTCTGAAGCTTTCTTT; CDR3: CASSQEDLSEAFF
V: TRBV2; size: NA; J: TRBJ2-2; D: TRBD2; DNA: TGTGCCAGCATAGGGACTAGCGGGAGAGAATACCAGGGGGAGCTGTTTTTT; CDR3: CASIGTSGREYQGELFF
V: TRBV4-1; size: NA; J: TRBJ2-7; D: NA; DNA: TGCGCCAGCAGCCAAGCCGGACTCCTTCCCTACGAGCAGTACTTC; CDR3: CASSQAGLLPYEQYF
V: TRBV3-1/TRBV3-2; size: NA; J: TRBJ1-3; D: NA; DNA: TGTGCCAGCAGCCAAGTGGTAGACACCATATATTTT; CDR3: CASSQVVDTIYF
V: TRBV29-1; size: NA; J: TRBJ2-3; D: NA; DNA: TGCAGCGTTCGGGACACAAACACAGATACGCAGTATTTT; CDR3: CSVRDTNTDTQYF
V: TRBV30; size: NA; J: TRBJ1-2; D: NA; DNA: TGTGCGGGGGCGGTACAGCCTAACTATGGCTACACCTTC; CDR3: CAGAVQPNYGYTF
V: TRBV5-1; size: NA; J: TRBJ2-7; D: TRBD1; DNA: TGCGCCAGCAGCTTACCCGGGACAGGGCGATACGAGCAGTACTTC; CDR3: CASSLPGTGRYEQYF
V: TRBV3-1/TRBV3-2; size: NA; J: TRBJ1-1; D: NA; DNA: TGTGCCAGCACCACCGGACAGCTGAGGAACACTGAAGCTTTCTTT; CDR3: CASTTGQLRNTEAFF
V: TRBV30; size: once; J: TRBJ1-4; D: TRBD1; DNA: TGTGCCTGGAGTATTGGGACAGGGGGCCGAGAAAAACTGTTTTTT; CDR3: CAWSIGTGGREKLFF
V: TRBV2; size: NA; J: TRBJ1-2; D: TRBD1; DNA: TGTGCCATCTCAGGGGGCTGGGGCTACACCTTC; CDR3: CAISGGWGYTF
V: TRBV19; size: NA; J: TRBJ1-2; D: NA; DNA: TGTGCCAGTAGTCCCTTTACCGGGAGTAACTATGGCTACACCTTC; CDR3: CASSPFTGSNYGYTF
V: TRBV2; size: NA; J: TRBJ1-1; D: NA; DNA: TGTGCCAGCAGCGCGAACATGGCGCGACTGGCTTTCTTT; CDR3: CASSANMARLAFF
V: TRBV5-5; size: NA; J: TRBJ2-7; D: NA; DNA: TGTGCCAGCAGTCTGGCAGGGGACGAGCAGTACTTC; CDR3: CASSLAGDEQYF
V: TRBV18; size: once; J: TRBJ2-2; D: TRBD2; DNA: TGTGCCAGCTCGACCGGACTAGCGGGGAACACCGGGGAGCTGTTTTTT; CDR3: CASSTGLAGNTGELFF
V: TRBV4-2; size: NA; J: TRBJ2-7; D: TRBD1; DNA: TGTGCCAGCAGCCTCCCGGACAGGGGGAGCGAGCAGTACTTC; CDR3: CASSLPDRGSEQYF
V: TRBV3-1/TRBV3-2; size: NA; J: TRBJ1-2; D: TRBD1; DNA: TGTGCCAGCAGCCAAGATGGGACAGGGAACTATGGCTACACCTTC; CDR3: CASSQDGTGNYGYTF
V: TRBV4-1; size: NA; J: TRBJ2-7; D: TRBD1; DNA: TGCGCCAGCAGCCAAGATGACAGGGGGCGCGGGCGGTACTTC; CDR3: CASSQDDRGRGRYF
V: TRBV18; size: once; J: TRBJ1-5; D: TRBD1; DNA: TGTGCCAGCTCACCGCAGGGGACAGCTAATCAGCCCCAGCATTTT; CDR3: CASSPQGTANQPQHF
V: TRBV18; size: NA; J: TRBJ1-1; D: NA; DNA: TGTGCCAGCTCACCACAGACCGGGCCCGATCTAATGAACACTGAAGCTTTCTTT; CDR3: CASSPQTGPDLMNTEAFF
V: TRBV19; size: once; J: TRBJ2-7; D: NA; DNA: TGTGCCAGTAGTACAGGGACGGCCTTTACCTACGAGCAGTACTTC; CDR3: CASSTGTAFTYEQYF
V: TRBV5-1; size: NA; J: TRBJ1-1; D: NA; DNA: TGCGCCAGCAGCCTCGGGACCCGGAGTGGCACTGAAGCTTTCTTT; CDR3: CASSLGTRSGTEAFF
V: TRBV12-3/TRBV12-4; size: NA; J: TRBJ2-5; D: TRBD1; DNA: TGTGCCAGCAGCTCACAGGGGGTGGAGACCCAGTACTTC; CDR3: CASSSQGVETQYF
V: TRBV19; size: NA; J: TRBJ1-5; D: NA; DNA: TGTGCCACTGGGGACGCCTATCAGCCCCAGCATTTT; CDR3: CATGDAYQPQHF
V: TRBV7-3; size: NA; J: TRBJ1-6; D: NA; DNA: TGTGCCAGCAGCTTGTCTCCCCCCACGGTCAATTCACCCCTCCACTTT; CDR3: CASSLSPPTVNSPLHF
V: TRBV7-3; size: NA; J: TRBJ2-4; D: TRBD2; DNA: TGTGCCAGCAGCTTAAGGGTGGGGAGCGGGAGGAGTCTAGCCAAAAACATTCAGTACTTC; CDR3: CASSLRVGSGRSLAKNIQYF
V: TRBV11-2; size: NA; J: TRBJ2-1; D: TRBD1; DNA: TGTGCCAGCAGCTTAACAGGGGACTACAATGAGCAGTTCTTC; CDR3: CASSLTGDYNEQFF
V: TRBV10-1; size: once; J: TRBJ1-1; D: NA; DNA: TGCGCCAGCAGTGAGTCGAGACGGGGGGCAGCTTTCTTT; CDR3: CASSESRRGAAFF
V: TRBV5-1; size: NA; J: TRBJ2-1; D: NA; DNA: TGCGCCAGCAGCAACGACCCCAATGAGCAGTTCTTC; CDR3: CASSNDPNEQFF
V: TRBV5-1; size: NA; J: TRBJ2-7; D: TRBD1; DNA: TGCGCCAGCAGCGTGCAGGGGGCCATTTCTTCCTACGAGCAGTACTTC; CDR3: CASSVQGAISSYEQYF
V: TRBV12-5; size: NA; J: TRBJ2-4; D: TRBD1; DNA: TGTGCTATCAAGCCCGGGGACAGGAGAGCCAAAAACATTCAGTACTTC; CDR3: CAIKPGDRRAKNIQYF
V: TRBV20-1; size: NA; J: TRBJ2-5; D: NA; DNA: TGCAGTGCTATGTTCCGAGAGACCCAGTACTTC; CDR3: CSAMFRETQYF
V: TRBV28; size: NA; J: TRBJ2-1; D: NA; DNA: TGTGCCAGCAGGGGGATAGGGTTAAATGAGCAGTTCTTC; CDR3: CASRGIGLNEQFF